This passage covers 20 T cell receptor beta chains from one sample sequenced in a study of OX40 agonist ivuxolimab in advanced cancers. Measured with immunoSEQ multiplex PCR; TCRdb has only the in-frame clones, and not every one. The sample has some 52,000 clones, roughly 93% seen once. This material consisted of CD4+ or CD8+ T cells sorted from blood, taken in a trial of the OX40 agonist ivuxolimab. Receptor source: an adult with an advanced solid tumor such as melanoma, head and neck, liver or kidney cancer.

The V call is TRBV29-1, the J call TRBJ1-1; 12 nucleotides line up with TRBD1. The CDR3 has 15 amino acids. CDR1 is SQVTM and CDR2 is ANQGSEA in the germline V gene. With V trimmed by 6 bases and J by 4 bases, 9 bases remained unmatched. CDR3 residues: CSVTTGQGAITEAFF. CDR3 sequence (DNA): TGCAGCGTAACGACGGGACAGGGGGCGATCACTGAAGCTTTCTTT.

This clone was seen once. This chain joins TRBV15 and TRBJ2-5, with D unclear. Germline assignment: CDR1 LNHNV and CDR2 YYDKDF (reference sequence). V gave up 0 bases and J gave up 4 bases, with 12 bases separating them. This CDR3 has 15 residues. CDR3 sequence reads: CATSRELAAPETQYF. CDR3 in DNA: TGTGCCACCAGCAGAGAATTGGCGGCCCCAGAGACCCAGTACTTC. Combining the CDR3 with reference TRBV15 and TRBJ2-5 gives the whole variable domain DAMVIQNPRYQVTQFGKPVTLSCSQTLNHNVMYWYQQKSSQAPKLLFHYYDKDFNNEADTPDNFQSRRPNTSFCFLDIRSPGLGDTAMYLCATSRELAAPETQYFGPGTRLLVL.

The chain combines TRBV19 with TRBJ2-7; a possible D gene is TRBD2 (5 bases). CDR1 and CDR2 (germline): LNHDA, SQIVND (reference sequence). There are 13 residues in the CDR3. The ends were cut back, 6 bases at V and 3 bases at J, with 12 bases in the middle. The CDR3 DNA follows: TGTGCCAGTAGGGAGGCGGCGAGCTACGAGCAGTACTTC. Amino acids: CASREAASYEQYF.

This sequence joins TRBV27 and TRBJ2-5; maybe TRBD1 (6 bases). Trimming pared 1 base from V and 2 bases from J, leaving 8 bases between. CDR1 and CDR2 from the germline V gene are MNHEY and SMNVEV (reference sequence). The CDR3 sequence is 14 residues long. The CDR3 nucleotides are TGTGCCAGCAGTTTATGGGACAATCAAGAGACCCAGTACTTC. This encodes CASSLWDNQETQYF.

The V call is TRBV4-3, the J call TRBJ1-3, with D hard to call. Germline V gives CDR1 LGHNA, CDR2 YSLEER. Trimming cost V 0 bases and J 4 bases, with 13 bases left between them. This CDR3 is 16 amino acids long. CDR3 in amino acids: CASSQDVTSVGNTIYF. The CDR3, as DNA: TGCGCCAGCAGCCAAGATGTGACCAGCGTAGGAAACACCATATATTTT.

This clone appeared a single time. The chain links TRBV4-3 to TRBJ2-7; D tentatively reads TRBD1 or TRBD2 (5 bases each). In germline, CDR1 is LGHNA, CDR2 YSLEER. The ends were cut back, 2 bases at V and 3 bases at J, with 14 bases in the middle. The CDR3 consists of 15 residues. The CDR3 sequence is CASSQRPGTSYEQYF. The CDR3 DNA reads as TGCGCCAGCAGCCAAAGACCGGGGACGAGCTACGAGCAGTACTTC.

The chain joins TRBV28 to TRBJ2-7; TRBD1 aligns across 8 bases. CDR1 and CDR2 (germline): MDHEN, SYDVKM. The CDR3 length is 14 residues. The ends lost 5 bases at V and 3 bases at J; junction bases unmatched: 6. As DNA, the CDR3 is TGTGCCAGCAGTGAGATTGGACAGGGCTACGAGCAGTACTTC. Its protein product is CASSEIGQGYEQYF.

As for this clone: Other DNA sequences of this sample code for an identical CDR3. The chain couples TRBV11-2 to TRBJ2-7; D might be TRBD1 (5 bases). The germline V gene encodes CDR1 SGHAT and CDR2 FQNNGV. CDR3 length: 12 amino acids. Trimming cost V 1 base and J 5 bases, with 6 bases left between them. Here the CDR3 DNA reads TGTGCCAGCAGCTTAGCAGGGAACGAGCAGTACTTC. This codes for CASSLAGNEQYF.

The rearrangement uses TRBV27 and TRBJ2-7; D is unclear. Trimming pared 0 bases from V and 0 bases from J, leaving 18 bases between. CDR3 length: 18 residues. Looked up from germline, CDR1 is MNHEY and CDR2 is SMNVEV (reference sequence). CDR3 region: CASSLSLVSWMNSYEQYF. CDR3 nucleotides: TGTGCCAGCAGTTTATCGTTAGTTTCGTGGATGAACTCCTACGAGCAGTACTTC.

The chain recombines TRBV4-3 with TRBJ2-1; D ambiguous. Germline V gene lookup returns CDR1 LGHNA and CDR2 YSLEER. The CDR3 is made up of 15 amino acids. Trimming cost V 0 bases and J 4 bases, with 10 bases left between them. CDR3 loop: CASSQDVAEYNEQFF. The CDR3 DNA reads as TGCGCCAGCAGCCAAGATGTGGCGGAGTACAATGAGCAGTTCTTC.

CDR3 in amino acids: CASSYWGIYEQYF. The CDR3 nucleotides read TGTGCCAGCAGTTACTGGGGGATATACGAGCAGTACTTC. The genes are TRBV28 and TRBJ2-7; the D gene could be TRBD1 or TRBD2 (5 bases each). Trimming shortened V by 4 bases and J by 4 bases, and 11 bases separated the two germline ends. Germline CDR1 MDHEN, CDR2 SYDVKM. The CDR3 spans 13 residues.

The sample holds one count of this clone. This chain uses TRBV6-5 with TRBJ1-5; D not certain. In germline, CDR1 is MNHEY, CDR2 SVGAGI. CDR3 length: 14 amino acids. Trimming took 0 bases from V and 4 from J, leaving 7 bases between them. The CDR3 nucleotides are TGTGCCAGCAGTTACTCGCCGAATAATCAGCCCCAGCATTTT. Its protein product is CASSYSPNNQPQHF.

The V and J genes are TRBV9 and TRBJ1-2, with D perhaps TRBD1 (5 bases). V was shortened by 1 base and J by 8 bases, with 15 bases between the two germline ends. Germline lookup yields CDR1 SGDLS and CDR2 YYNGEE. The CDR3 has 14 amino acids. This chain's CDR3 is CASSVPRGGGGYTF. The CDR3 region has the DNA TGTGCCAGCAGCGTACCCCGGGGGGGAGGAGGCTACACCTTC.

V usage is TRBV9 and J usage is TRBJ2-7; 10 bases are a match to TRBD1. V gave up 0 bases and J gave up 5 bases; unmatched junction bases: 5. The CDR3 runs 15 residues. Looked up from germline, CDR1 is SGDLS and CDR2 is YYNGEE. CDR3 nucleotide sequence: TGTGCCAGCAGCGTAGCCGGGACAGGGGACAACGAGCAGTACTTC. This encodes CASSVAGTGDNEQYF. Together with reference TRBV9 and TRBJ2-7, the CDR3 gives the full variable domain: DSGVTQTPKHLITATGQRVTLRCSPRSGDLSVYWYQQSLDQGLQFLIQYYNGEERAKGNILERFSAQQFPDLHSELNLSSLELGDSALYFCASSVAGTGDNEQYFGPGTRLTVT.

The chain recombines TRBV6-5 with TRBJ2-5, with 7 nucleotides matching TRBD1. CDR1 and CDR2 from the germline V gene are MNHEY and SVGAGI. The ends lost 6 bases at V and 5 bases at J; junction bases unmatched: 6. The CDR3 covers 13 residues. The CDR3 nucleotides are TGTGCCAGCAGACAGGGGATTGGGGAGACCCAGTACTTC. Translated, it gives CASRQGIGETQYF.

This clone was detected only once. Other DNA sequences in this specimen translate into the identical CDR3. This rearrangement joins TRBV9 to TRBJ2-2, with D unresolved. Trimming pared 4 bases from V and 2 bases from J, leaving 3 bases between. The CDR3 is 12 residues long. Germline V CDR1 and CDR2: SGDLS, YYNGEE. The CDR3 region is CASSPNTGELFF. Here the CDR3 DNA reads TGTGCCAGCAGCCCTAACACCGGGGAGCTGTTTTTT.

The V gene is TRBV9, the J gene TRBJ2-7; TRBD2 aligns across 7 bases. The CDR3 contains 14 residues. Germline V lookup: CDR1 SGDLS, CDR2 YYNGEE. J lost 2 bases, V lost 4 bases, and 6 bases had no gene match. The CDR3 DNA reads TGTGCCAGCAGCTCTCGCGGGAGTCCCTACGAGCAGTACTTC. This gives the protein CASSSRGSPYEQYF.

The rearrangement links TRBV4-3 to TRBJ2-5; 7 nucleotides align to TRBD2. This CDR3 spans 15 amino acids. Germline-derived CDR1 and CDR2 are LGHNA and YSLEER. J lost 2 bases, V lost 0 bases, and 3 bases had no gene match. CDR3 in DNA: TGCGCCAGCAGCCAAGATCTCGGGGGGCAAGAGACCCAGTACTTC. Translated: CASSQDLGGQETQYF.

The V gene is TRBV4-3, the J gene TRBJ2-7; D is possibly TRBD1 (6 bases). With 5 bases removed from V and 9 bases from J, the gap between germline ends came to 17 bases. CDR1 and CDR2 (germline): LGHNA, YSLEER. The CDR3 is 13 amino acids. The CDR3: CASSLGHLHGQYF. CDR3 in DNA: TGCGCCAGCAGCTTGGGACACCTTCATGGGCAGTACTTC.

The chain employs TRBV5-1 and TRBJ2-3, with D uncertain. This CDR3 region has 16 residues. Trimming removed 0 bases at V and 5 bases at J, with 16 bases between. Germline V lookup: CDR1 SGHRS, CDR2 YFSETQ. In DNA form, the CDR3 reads TGCGCCAGCAGCTTGGAGGCCCAAAAGGTGGGAGATACGCAGTATTTT. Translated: CASSLEAQKVGDTQYF.